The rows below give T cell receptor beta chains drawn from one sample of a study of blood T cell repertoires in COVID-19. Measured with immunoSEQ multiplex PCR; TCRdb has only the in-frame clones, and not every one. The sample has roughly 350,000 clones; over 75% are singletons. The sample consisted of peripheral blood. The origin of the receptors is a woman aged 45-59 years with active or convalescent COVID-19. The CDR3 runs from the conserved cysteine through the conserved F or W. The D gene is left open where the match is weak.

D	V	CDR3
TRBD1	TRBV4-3	CASSHHRGTVNTEAFF
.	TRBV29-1	CSVVNRWALNTEAFF
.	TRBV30	CAWRPGNSNQETQYF
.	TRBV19	CASSIDLTAANYGYTF
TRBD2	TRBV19	CASSIEASGGYEQYF
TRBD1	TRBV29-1	CSVLQGDSSYTF
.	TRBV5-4	CASSLPQGYEQYF
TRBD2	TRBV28	CASSTPTAGLADTYEQYF
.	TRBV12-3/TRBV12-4	CASSFGGPYEQYF
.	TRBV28	CASSSGGYNSPLHF
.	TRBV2	CASSAVIRAEAFF
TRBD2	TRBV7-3	CASSLGLAGTDTQYF
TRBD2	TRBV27	CASSLFGGGSLRAKNIQYF
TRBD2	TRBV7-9	CASSPGEGKSDTQYF
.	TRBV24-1	CATTGFRGDNEQFF
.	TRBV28	CASSKPGMSNQPQHF
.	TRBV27	CASSLLGPNYNEQFF
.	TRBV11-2	CASSLEYRYTEAFF
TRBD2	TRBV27	CASSVAGGKSWNEQFF
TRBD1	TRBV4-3	CASSQDLGQGYQPQHF
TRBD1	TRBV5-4	CASSLGVRGLNTEAFF
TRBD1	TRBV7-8	CASRRDRGEVNTEAFF
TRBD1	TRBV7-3	CASSAQGGPYNEQFF
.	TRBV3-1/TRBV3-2	CASSQDLYEQYF